This T cell receptor beta chain was recovered during a study of read filtering for tumor transcriptome and immune sequencing. Study findings and constraints: Dropping single-read clonotypes raised IR-seq and RNA-seq shared-clonotype correlation. The sorted CD138-negative fraction was a mixed bone marrow immune population, not purified T cells.

Every patient had bone marrow sampled while the disease was active. The library was built from roughly 400 ng RNA with molecular barcoded adaptors for alpha/delta and beta/gamma chains. TCRdb fed the reads into MiXCR, producing one record per CDR3 protein. Of approximately 61,000 distinct CDR3 sequences in the sample, around 18% are singletons; the top ten hold around an eighth. The table lists this clonotype with many counts. Antigen: not known. Germline-derived CDR1 and CDR2 are DFQATT and SNEGSKA (reference sequence). The CDR3 extends over 18 amino acids. The V gene end was trimmed by 0 bases and the J gene end by 0 bases; junction bases not matched to a gene: 7.

The chain couples TRBV20-1 to TRBJ2-2; 10 bases line up with TRBD2. Sequencing was carried out using a population of CD138-negative cells sorted from bone marrow. The TCR comes from a donor at least 40 years old with multiple myeloma. The CDR3 DNA is TGCAGTGCTAGAGATGCGCTAGCGGGGGCGTCGAACACCGGGGAGCTGTTTTTT. Translating it yields CSARDALAGASNTGELFF.